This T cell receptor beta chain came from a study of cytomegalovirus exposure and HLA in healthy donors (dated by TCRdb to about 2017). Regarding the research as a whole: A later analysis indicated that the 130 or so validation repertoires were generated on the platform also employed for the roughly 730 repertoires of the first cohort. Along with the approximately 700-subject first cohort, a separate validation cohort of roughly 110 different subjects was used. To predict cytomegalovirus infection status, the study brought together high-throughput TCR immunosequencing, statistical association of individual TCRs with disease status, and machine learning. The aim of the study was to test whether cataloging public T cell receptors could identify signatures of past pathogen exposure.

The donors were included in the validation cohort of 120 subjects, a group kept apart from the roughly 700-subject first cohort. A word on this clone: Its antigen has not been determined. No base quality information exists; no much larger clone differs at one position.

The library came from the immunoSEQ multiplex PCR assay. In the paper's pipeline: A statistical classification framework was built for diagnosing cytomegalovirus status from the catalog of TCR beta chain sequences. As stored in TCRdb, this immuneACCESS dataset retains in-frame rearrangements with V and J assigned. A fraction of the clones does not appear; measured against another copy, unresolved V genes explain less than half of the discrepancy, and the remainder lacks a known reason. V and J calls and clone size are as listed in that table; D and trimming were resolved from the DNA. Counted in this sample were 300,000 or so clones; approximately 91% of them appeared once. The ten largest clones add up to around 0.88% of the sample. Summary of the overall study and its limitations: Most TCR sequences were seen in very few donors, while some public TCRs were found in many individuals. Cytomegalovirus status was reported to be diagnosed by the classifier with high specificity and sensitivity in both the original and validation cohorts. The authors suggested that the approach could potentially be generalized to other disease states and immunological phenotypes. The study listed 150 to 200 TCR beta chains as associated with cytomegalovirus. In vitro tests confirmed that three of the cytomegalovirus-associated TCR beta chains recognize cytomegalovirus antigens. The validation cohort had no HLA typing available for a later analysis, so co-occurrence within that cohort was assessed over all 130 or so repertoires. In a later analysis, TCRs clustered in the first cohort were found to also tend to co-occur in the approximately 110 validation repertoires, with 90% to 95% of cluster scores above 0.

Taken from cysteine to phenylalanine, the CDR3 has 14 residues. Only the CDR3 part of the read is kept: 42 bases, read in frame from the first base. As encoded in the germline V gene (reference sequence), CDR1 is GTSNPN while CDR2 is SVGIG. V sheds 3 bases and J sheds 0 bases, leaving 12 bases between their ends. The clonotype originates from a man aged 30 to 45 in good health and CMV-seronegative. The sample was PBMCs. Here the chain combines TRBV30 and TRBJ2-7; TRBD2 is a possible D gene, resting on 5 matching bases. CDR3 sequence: CAWSATITSYEQYF. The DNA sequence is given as TGTGCCTGGAGCGCGACTATTACCTCCTACGAGCAGTACTTC.